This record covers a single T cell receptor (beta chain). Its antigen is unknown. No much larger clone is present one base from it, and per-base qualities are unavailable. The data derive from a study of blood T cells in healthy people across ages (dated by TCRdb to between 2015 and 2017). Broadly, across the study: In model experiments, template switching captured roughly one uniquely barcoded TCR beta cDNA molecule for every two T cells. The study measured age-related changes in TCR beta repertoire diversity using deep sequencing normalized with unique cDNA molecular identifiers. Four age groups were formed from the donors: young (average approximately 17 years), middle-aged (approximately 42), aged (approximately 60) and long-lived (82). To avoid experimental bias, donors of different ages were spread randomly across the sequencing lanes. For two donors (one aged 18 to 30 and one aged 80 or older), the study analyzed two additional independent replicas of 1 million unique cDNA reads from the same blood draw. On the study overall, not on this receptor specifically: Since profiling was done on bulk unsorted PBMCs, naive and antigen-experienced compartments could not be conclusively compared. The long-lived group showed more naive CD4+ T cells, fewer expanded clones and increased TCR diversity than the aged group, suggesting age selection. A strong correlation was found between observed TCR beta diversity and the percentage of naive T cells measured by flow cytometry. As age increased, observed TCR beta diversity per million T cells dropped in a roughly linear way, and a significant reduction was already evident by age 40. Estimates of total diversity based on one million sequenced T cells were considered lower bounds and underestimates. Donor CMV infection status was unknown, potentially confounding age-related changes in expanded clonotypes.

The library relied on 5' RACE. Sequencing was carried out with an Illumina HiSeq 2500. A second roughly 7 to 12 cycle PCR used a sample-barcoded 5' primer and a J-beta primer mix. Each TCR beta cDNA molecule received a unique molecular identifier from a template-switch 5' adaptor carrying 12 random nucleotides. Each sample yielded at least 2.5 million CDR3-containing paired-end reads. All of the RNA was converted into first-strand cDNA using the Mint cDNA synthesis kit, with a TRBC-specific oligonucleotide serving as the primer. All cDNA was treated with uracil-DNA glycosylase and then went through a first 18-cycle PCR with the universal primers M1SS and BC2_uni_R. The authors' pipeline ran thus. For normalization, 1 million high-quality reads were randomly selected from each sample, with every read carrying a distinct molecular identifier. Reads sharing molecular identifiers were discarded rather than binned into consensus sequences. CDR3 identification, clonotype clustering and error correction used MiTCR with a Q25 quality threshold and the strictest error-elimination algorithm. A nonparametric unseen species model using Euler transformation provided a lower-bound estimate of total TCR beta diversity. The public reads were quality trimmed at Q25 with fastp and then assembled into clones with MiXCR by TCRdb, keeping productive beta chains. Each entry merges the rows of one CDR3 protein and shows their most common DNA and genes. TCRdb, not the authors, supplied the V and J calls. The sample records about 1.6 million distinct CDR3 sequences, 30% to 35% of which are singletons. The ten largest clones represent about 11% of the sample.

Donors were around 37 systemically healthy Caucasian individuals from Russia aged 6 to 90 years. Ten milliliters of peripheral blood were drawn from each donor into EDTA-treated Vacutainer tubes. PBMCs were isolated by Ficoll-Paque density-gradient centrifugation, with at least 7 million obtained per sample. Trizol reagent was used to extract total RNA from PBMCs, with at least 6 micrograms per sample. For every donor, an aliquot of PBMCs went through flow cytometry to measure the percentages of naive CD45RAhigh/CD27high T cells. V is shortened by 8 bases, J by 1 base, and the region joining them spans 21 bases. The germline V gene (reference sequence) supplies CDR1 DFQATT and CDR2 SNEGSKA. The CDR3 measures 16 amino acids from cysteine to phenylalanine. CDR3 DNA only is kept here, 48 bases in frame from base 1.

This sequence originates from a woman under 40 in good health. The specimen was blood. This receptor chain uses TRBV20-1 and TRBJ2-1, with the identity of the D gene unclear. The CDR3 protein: CSPKSPSDRSYNEQFF. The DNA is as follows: TGCAGTCCTAAAAGTCCTTCAGACCGATCCTACAATGAGCAGTTCTTC.